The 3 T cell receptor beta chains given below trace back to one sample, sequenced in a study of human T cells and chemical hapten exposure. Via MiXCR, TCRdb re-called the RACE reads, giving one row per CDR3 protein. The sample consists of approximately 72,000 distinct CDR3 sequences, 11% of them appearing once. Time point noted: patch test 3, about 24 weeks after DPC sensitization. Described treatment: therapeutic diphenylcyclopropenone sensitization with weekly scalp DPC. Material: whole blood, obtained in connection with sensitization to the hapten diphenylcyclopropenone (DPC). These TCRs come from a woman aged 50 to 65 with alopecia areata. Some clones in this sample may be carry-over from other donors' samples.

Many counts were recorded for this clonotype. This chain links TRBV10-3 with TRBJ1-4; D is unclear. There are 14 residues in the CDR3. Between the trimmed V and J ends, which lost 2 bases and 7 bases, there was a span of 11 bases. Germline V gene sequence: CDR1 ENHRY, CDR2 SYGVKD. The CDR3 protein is CAISEPRLGEKLFF. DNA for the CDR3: TGTGCCATCAGTGAGCCGCGTCTCGGTGAAAAACTGTTTTTT.

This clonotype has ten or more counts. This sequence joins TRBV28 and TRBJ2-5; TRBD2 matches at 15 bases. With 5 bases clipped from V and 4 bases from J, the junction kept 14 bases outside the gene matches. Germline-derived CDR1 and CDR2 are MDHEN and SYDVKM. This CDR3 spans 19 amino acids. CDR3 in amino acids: CASSLYGLAGGRSGETQYF. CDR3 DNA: TGTGCCAGCAGTCTCTATGGACTAGCGGGGGGGCGTAGTGGAGAGACCCAGTACTTC.

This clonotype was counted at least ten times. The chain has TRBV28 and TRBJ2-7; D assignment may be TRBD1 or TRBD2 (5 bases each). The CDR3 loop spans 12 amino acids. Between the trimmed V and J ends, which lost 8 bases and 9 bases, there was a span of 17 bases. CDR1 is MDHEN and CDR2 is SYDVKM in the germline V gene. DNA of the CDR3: TGTGCCAGCTCTACCGGGACCCCCGGGCAGTACTTC. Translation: CASSTGTPGQYF. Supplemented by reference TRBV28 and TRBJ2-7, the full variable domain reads DVKVTQSSRYLVKRTGEKVFLECVQDMDHENMFWYRQDPGLGLRLIYFSYDVKMKEKGDIPEGYSVSREKKERFSLILESASTNQTSMYLCASSTGTPGQYFGPGTRLTVT.